A selection of T cell receptor beta chains follows, all from one sample in a study of blood T cell repertoires in COVID-19. Generated by immunoSEQ multiplex PCR, the TCRdb table keeps only in-frame clones and is missing some. The repertoire holds about 240,000 clones, with 75% to 90% as singletons. The sample taken for sequencing was peripheral blood. The origin of the receptors is a man between 60 and 70 years old who had recovered from COVID-19. Each CDR3 is given with its conserved first and last residue. Fields, in order: CDR3 protein, CDR3 DNA, V gene, J gene, clone size, D gene. The D gene is left open where the match is weak. Clone size, where shown, is once, few, many, or a class for clones that have expanded.

cdr3_aa: CASSDTGETQYF
cdr3_nt: TGCGCCAGCAGCGACACCGGAGAGACCCAGTACTTC
v_call: TRBV5-1
j_call: TRBJ2-5
clone_size: NA
d_call: NA

cdr3_aa: CAWSAPSGIPDTQYF
cdr3_nt: TGTGCCTGGAGTGCCCCCAGCGGGATTCCAGATACGCAGTATTTT
v_call: TRBV30
j_call: TRBJ2-3
clone_size: NA
d_call: TRBD2

cdr3_aa: CASRLTGGTEAFF
cdr3_nt: TGTGCCAGCAGACTTACAGGGGGGACTGAAGCTTTCTTT
v_call: TRBV7-2
j_call: TRBJ1-1
clone_size: NA
d_call: TRBD1

cdr3_aa: CASSLERSGGTSTDTQYF
cdr3_nt: TGTGCCAGCAGCTTAGAAAGAAGCGGGGGGACGAGCACAGATACGCAGTATTTT
v_call: TRBV7-9
j_call: TRBJ2-3
clone_size: NA
d_call: TRBD2

cdr3_aa: CASSLGQSGAGYTF
cdr3_nt: TGTGCCAGCAGCCTGGGACAGTCCGGGGCTGGCTACACCTTC
v_call: TRBV7-2
j_call: TRBJ1-2
clone_size: once
d_call: TRBD1

cdr3_aa: CAWGDLAGAQDTQYF
cdr3_nt: TGTGCCTGGGGGGACTTAGCGGGGGCACAAGATACGCAGTATTTT
v_call: TRBV30
j_call: TRBJ2-3
clone_size: NA
d_call: TRBD2

cdr3_aa: CASSGGQGGSTQHF
cdr3_nt: TGTGCCAGTAGTGGTGGACAGGGGGGGTCGACCCAGCATTTT
v_call: TRBV19
j_call: TRBJ1-5
clone_size: NA
d_call: TRBD1

cdr3_aa: CASSRGTGPEYGYTF
cdr3_nt: TGTGCCAGCAGCAGGGGGACAGGGCCAGAATATGGCTACACCTTC
v_call: TRBV11-2
j_call: TRBJ1-2
clone_size: NA
d_call: TRBD1

cdr3_aa: CASSLPGPNYGYTF
cdr3_nt: TGCGCCAGCAGCTTGCCAGGGCCTAACTATGGCTACACCTTC
v_call: TRBV5-1
j_call: TRBJ1-2
clone_size: NA
d_call: NA

cdr3_aa: CASSLSSLRDSPLHF
cdr3_nt: TGTGCCAGCAGCTTAAGTTCCCTTCGGGATTCACCCCTCCACTTT
v_call: TRBV11-3
j_call: TRBJ1-6
clone_size: NA
d_call: NA

cdr3_aa: CASSSRTGGSYNEQFF
cdr3_nt: TGTGCCAGCAGCTCCCGGACAGGGGGCTCCTACAATGAGCAGTTCTTC
v_call: TRBV11-2
j_call: TRBJ2-1
clone_size: NA
d_call: TRBD1

cdr3_aa: CASSRTAENSGYTF
cdr3_nt: TGTGCCAGCAGCCGGACAGCGGAGAATAGTGGCTACACCTTC
v_call: TRBV6-5
j_call: TRBJ1-2
clone_size: once
d_call: NA

cdr3_aa: CASSLLGQGNTEAFF
cdr3_nt: TGTGCCAGCTCTCTCTTGGGACAGGGGAACACTGAAGCTTTCTTT
v_call: TRBV18
j_call: TRBJ1-1
clone_size: NA
d_call: TRBD1

cdr3_aa: CASKPWTESYEQYF
cdr3_nt: TGTGCCAGCAAGCCGTGGACAGAATCCTACGAGCAGTACTTC
v_call: TRBV5-8
j_call: TRBJ2-7
clone_size: NA
d_call: NA

cdr3_aa: CAWSIGVTDTQYF
cdr3_nt: TGTGCCTGGAGTATAGGGGTCACAGATACGCAGTATTTT
v_call: TRBV30
j_call: TRBJ2-3
clone_size: NA
d_call: NA

cdr3_aa: CASSLAGVNEQFF
cdr3_nt: TGCGCCAGCAGCTTGGCCGGGGTCAATGAGCAGTTCTTC
v_call: TRBV5-1
j_call: TRBJ2-1
clone_size: NA
d_call: NA

cdr3_aa: CASSYSIGEPNYGYTF
cdr3_nt: TGTGCCAGCAGTTACAGTATCGGGGAGCCTAACTATGGCTACACCTTC
v_call: TRBV6-5
j_call: TRBJ1-2
clone_size: NA
d_call: NA

cdr3_aa: CASSDRSYSYEQYF
cdr3_nt: TGTGCCAGCAGTGACAGGAGCTACTCCTACGAGCAGTACTTC
v_call: TRBV11-2
j_call: TRBJ2-7
clone_size: NA
d_call: NA

cdr3_aa: CASSLGTSGVQETQYF
cdr3_nt: TGTGCCAGCAGCTTAGGTACTAGCGGGGTCCAAGAGACCCAGTACTTC
v_call: TRBV11-2
j_call: TRBJ2-5
clone_size: NA
d_call: TRBD2

cdr3_aa: CASSQQSGQGGETQYF
cdr3_nt: TGTGCCAGCAGCCAACAGTCCGGACAAGGGGGAGAGACCCAGTACTTC
v_call: TRBV7-9
j_call: TRBJ2-5
clone_size: NA
d_call: NA

cdr3_aa: CASSPTVGGAAGELFF
cdr3_nt: TGTGCCAGCAGCCCCACGGTCGGAGGGGCCGCGGGGGAGCTGTTTTTT
v_call: TRBV9
j_call: TRBJ2-2
clone_size: once
d_call: NA

cdr3_aa: CASSLEARGRLEQYF
cdr3_nt: TGTGCCAGCAGCTTAGAGGCCAGGGGGCGACTCGAGCAGTACTTC
v_call: TRBV7-9
j_call: TRBJ2-7
clone_size: NA
d_call: TRBD1

cdr3_aa: CASSPLGRTDQPQHF
cdr3_nt: TGTGCCAGCAGTCCCTTAGGACGGACAGATCAGCCCCAGCATTTT
v_call: TRBV28
j_call: TRBJ1-5
clone_size: NA
d_call: NA

cdr3_aa: CATSTGGYSNQPQHF
cdr3_nt: TGTGCCACCAGTACAGGGGGCTACAGCAATCAGCCCCAGCATTTT
v_call: TRBV24-1
j_call: TRBJ1-5
clone_size: once
d_call: TRBD1

cdr3_aa: CASSLWGGAAKNIQYF
cdr3_nt: TGTGCCAGCAGCTTGTGGGGAGGGGCAGCCAAAAACATTCAGTACTTC
v_call: TRBV5-4
j_call: TRBJ2-4
clone_size: NA
d_call: TRBD2

cdr3_aa: CASSVDAGLAHNEQFF
cdr3_nt: TGTGCCAGCAGCGTAGACGCGGGACTAGCACACAATGAGCAGTTCTTC
v_call: TRBV9
j_call: TRBJ2-1
clone_size: NA
d_call: TRBD2

cdr3_aa: CASSPSGTAPLIGAFF
cdr3_nt: TGTGCCAGCTCACCCTCCGGGACAGCCCCACTCATCGGGGCTTTCTTT
v_call: TRBV18
j_call: TRBJ1-1
clone_size: NA
d_call: TRBD1

cdr3_aa: CASSFPDSNEQFF
cdr3_nt: TGCGCCAGCAGCTTTCCAGACTCGAATGAGCAGTTCTTC
v_call: TRBV5-1
j_call: TRBJ2-1
clone_size: once
d_call: NA

cdr3_aa: CASSPTSGGHTGELFF
cdr3_nt: TGTGCCAGCTCCCCGACTAGCGGGGGTCATACCGGGGAGCTGTTTTTT
v_call: TRBV4-2
j_call: TRBJ2-2
clone_size: NA
d_call: TRBD2

cdr3_aa: CASSPFSEQYF
cdr3_nt: TGTGCCAGCAGCCCCTTCTCCGAGCAGTACTTC
v_call: TRBV7-8
j_call: TRBJ2-7
clone_size: NA
d_call: NA

cdr3_aa: CASSFLRTSGNTIYF
cdr3_nt: TGTGCCAGCAGCTTTCTACGGACATCTGGAAACACCATATATTTT
v_call: TRBV7-9
j_call: TRBJ1-3
clone_size: NA
d_call: NA

cdr3_aa: CASKTVISNQPQHF
cdr3_nt: TGTGCCAGTAAGACAGTGATTAGCAATCAGCCCCAGCATTTT
v_call: TRBV19
j_call: TRBJ1-5
clone_size: NA
d_call: NA

cdr3_aa: CATSLAGPYEQYF
cdr3_nt: TGTGCCACCAGCTTGGCAGGTCCCTACGAGCAGTACTTC
v_call: TRBV15
j_call: TRBJ2-7
clone_size: NA
d_call: NA

cdr3_aa: CASSYFAGTGELFF
cdr3_nt: TGTGCCAGCAGTTACTTCGCGGGGACCGGGGAGCTGTTTTTT
v_call: TRBV6-5
j_call: TRBJ2-2
clone_size: NA
d_call: NA

cdr3_aa: CASSLGQAPTEAFF
cdr3_nt: TGTGCCAGCAGCCTCGGACAGGCTCCCACTGAAGCTTTCTTT
v_call: TRBV3-1/TRBV3-2
j_call: TRBJ1-1
clone_size: NA
d_call: TRBD1

cdr3_aa: CASSPWTAGLESPLHF
cdr3_nt: TGTGCCAGCAGCCCCTGGACAGCTGGCCTTGAATCACCCCTCCACTTT
v_call: TRBV14
j_call: TRBJ1-6
clone_size: NA
d_call: NA

cdr3_aa: CASSPLGGRNQPQHF
cdr3_nt: TGTGCCAGCAGTCCCCTTGGGGGCAGAAATCAGCCCCAGCATTTT
v_call: TRBV28
j_call: TRBJ1-5
clone_size: NA
d_call: NA

cdr3_aa: CASLTGGLQGAIQYF
cdr3_nt: TGTGCCAGTCTGACGGGGGGCCTCCAGGGTGCCATTCAGTACTTC
v_call: TRBV19
j_call: TRBJ2-4
clone_size: NA
d_call: NA

cdr3_aa: CASSFPPLTGIYGYTF
cdr3_nt: TGTGCCAGCAGCTTTCCCCCCCTAACAGGGATCTATGGCTACACCTTC
v_call: TRBV7-9
j_call: TRBJ1-2
clone_size: NA
d_call: NA

cdr3_aa: CSALVVDTQYF
cdr3_nt: TGCAGTGCCCTCGTTGTAGATACGCAGTATTTT
v_call: TRBV20-1
j_call: TRBJ2-3
clone_size: NA
d_call: NA

cdr3_aa: CASSRQGPSYEQYF
cdr3_nt: TGTGCCAGTAGTAGACAGGGTCCCTCCTACGAGCAGTACTTC
v_call: TRBV19
j_call: TRBJ2-7
clone_size: NA
d_call: TRBD1

cdr3_aa: CASSFSGADSYEQYF
cdr3_nt: TGCGCCAGCAGCTTTAGCGGGGCAGACTCCTACGAGCAGTACTTC
v_call: TRBV5-1
j_call: TRBJ2-7
clone_size: NA
d_call: TRBD2

cdr3_aa: CASSLKDSGLTEAFF
cdr3_nt: TGTGCCAGCAGCCTAAAGGACAGCGGATTGACTGAAGCTTTCTTT
v_call: TRBV7-6
j_call: TRBJ1-1
clone_size: NA
d_call: NA

cdr3_aa: CASSFGGTGWETQYF
cdr3_nt: TGCGCCAGCAGCTTCGGGGGGACAGGGTGGGAGACCCAGTACTTC
v_call: TRBV5-1
j_call: TRBJ2-5
clone_size: NA
d_call: TRBD1

cdr3_aa: CASSLAGGIYNEQFF
cdr3_nt: TGTGCCAGCAGCTTAGCGGGGGGGATCTACAATGAGCAGTTCTTC
v_call: TRBV7-9
j_call: TRBJ2-1
clone_size: few
d_call: TRBD2

cdr3_aa: CASSYGPGIYEQYF
cdr3_nt: TGTGCCAGCAGTTATGGACCGGGAATCTACGAGCAGTACTTC
v_call: TRBV6-5
j_call: TRBJ2-7
clone_size: NA
d_call: NA

cdr3_aa: CAWSGSGRGHGYTF
cdr3_nt: TGTGCCTGGAGTGGATCTGGCAGGGGTCATGGCTACACCTTC
v_call: TRBV30
j_call: TRBJ1-2
clone_size: NA
d_call: NA

cdr3_aa: CASSQGTGLNYGYTF
cdr3_nt: TGTGCCAGCAGCCAAGGGACAGGGTTGAACTATGGCTACACCTTC
v_call: TRBV4-2
j_call: TRBJ1-2
clone_size: NA
d_call: TRBD1

cdr3_aa: CATSGSKGRDRVADIQYF
cdr3_nt: TGTGCCACCAGTGGTTCCAAAGGCCGGGACAGGGTTGCGGACATTCAGTACTTC
v_call: TRBV24-1
j_call: TRBJ2-4
clone_size: NA
d_call: TRBD1

cdr3_aa: CASSPPPGRADTQYF
cdr3_nt: TGTGCCAGCAGCCCGCCACCGGGAAGAGCAGATACGCAGTATTTT
v_call: TRBV3-1/TRBV3-2
j_call: TRBJ2-3
clone_size: NA
d_call: NA

cdr3_aa: CASSSGTSGWLDTQYF
cdr3_nt: TGTGCCAGCAGCTCCGGGACTAGCGGGTGGCTGGATACGCAGTATTTT
v_call: TRBV11-3
j_call: TRBJ2-3
clone_size: NA
d_call: TRBD2

cdr3_aa: CASRVSHRGNTGELFF
cdr3_nt: TGTGCCAGCAGAGTCAGCCACAGGGGGAACACCGGGGAGCTGTTTTTT
v_call: TRBV5-6
j_call: TRBJ2-2
clone_size: once
d_call: TRBD1

cdr3_aa: CASSFGTGRYGSNQPQHF
cdr3_nt: TGTGCCAGCAGCTTCGGGACAGGGAGGTACGGGAGCAATCAGCCCCAGCATTTT
v_call: TRBV7-6
j_call: TRBJ1-5
clone_size: many
d_call: TRBD1

cdr3_aa: CASSFRPGYGYTF
cdr3_nt: TGTGCCAGCAGCTTCCGACCGGGCTATGGCTACACCTTC
v_call: TRBV5-5
j_call: TRBJ1-2
clone_size: NA
d_call: NA

cdr3_aa: CASSFIAGGLGQEQYF
cdr3_nt: TGTGCCAGCAGCTTTATAGCGGGGGGGCTCGGGCAAGAGCAGTACTTC
v_call: TRBV13
j_call: TRBJ2-7
clone_size: NA
d_call: TRBD2

cdr3_aa: CASSLIPLGQGDGGELFF
cdr3_nt: TGCGCCAGCAGCTTGATCCCCTTAGGACAGGGGGATGGCGGGGAGCTGTTTTTT
v_call: TRBV5-1
j_call: TRBJ2-2
clone_size: NA
d_call: TRBD1

cdr3_aa: CAIRVSGPRNYTQYF
cdr3_nt: TGTGCCATCCGCGTTAGCGGGCCCCGTAACTATACGCAGTATTTT
v_call: TRBV6-4
j_call: TRBJ2-3
clone_size: NA
d_call: TRBD2

cdr3_aa: CSVDSLSSISYNEQFF
cdr3_nt: TGCAGCGTTGATTCTTTAAGCTCAATCTCCTACAATGAGCAGTTCTTC
v_call: TRBV29-1
j_call: TRBJ2-1
clone_size: NA
d_call: NA

cdr3_aa: CASSLADSYNEQFF
cdr3_nt: TGTGCCAGCAGCTTAGCCGACAGTTACAATGAGCAGTTCTTC
v_call: TRBV11-2
j_call: TRBJ2-1
clone_size: NA
d_call: NA